One sample yielded the 20 T cell receptor beta chains listed below, sequenced in a study of hypomethylating agent response in myelodysplastic syndrome. Clones were read by immunoSEQ multiplex PCR, and TCRdb kept only the in-frame ones, dropping some. Of around 5,000 clones listed, over 75% are singletons. This material consisted of bone marrow, taken before or after starting hypomethylating agent treatment for myelodysplastic syndrome (not recorded which). Every receptor here comes from a human donor with myelodysplastic syndrome.

This rearrangement joins TRBV27 to TRBJ1-6; TRBD1 is a possible D gene (6 bases). CDR3 length equals 13 residues. Germline assignment: CDR1 MNHEY and CDR2 SMNVEV (reference sequence). V lost 7 bases and J 10 bases, leaving 14 bases between the germline ends. Written as DNA, the CDR3 is TGTGCCAGCATCGACAGGCTCGGGTCACCCCTCCACTTT. It is translated as CASIDRLGSPLHF.

The V call is TRBV18, the J call TRBJ1-1; 8 bases map to TRBD1. This CDR3 is 14 amino acids long. With V trimmed by 3 bases and J by 9 bases, 9 bases remained unmatched. Germline-derived CDR1 and CDR2 are KGHSH and LQKENI. The CDR3 bases are TGTGCCAGCTCACCCGAAGAGACAGGGGTGAAAGCTTTCTTT. Protein: CASSPEETGVKAFF.

The chain has TRBV7-2 and TRBJ2-1; 15 nucleotides align to TRBD2. The CDR3 consists of 15 residues. Germline CDR1 SGHTA, CDR2 FQGNSA. V shed 4 bases, J shed 9 bases, and the junction held 4 bases outside the gene matches. The CDR3 DNA follows: TGTGCCAGCAGCTCCGGACTAGCGGGGGGGATTGAGCAGTTCTTC. It translates to CASSSGLAGGIEQFF.

This clone was detected a few times. The chain carries TRBV19 and TRBJ1-6, with D possibly TRBD1 on 6 matching bases. The CDR3 totals 14 residues. V was trimmed by 7 bases and J by 6 bases, leaving 13 bases between them. Looked up from germline, CDR1 is LNHDA and CDR2 is SQIVND (reference sequence). Written as DNA, the CDR3 is TGTGCCAGTACCCCACAGGGCCCTAATTCACCCCTCCACTTT. Its translation: CASTPQGPNSPLHF.

The chain employs TRBV5-1 and TRBJ2-2; D unresolved. Trimming pared 2 bases from V and 4 bases from J, leaving 9 bases between. Germline CDR1 SGHRS, CDR2 YFSETQ. The CDR3 is 14 residues long. CDR3 amino acids: CASSFLAITGELFF. The CDR3 region has the DNA TGCGCCAGCAGCTTTCTCGCGATCACCGGGGAGCTGTTTTTT.

The chain joins TRBV6-5 to TRBJ1-3; D may be TRBD1 (5 bases). CDR1 and CDR2 (germline): MNHEY, SVGAGI. V lost 2 bases, J lost 0 bases, and 8 bases lay in between. The CDR3 loop spans 15 amino acids. As DNA, the CDR3 is TGTGCCAGCAGTTACCAGGGCATCTCTGGAAACACCATATATTTT. Amino acids: CASSYQGISGNTIYF.

V and J are TRBV18 and TRBJ1-2; D gene unclear. The V end was cut by 3 bases, the J end by 0 bases, with 8 bases between. Germline V gene sequence: CDR1 KGHSH, CDR2 LQKENI. The CDR3 length is 14 residues. The CDR3 is CASSPTVSNYGYTF. The CDR3, as DNA: TGTGCCAGCTCACCGACCGTCTCTAACTATGGCTACACCTTC.

V gene TRBV2 combines with J gene TRBJ1-5; 12 bases map to TRBD1. The CDR3 totals 16 residues. Germline assignment: CDR1 SNHLY and CDR2 FYNNEI. Trimming cost V 5 bases and J 5 bases; bases outside gene matches: 7. CDR3 residues: CASSFPGQGADQPQHF. The DNA for the CDR3 is TGTGCCAGCAGTTTCCCGGGACAGGGGGCGGATCAGCCCCAGCATTTT.

The V gene is TRBV11-3, the J gene TRBJ1-1; D is undetermined. Germline V gene lookup returns CDR1 SGHNT and CDR2 YENEEA. Deletions cut 5 bases from V and 3 bases from J, with 13 bases between. The CDR3 runs to 14 residues. The CDR3 DNA reads as TGTGCCAGCAGCCTCATCCCCCCGGACACTGAAGCTTTCTTT. This translates into CASSLIPPDTEAFF.

The rearrangement uses TRBV6-1 and TRBJ1-2; D call uncertain. The germline V and J ends were trimmed by 4 bases and 6 bases, with 9 bases remaining between them. Germline assignment: CDR1 MNHNS and CDR2 SASEGT. CDR3 length equals 12 residues. CDR3 sequence: CASSGFVNGYTF. The CDR3 DNA is TGTGCCAGCAGTGGGTTTGTAAATGGCTACACCTTC.

This clone qualifies as large. The genes are TRBV6-6 and TRBJ1-3, with D uncertain. Germline assignment: CDR1 MNHNY and CDR2 SVGAGI (reference sequence). The ends were cut back, 6 bases at V and 2 bases at J, with 8 bases in the middle. The CDR3 spans 13 residues. The CDR3 sequence: CASSPGPGNTIYF. The CDR3 nucleotides are TGTGCCAGCAGCCCGGGCCCTGGAAACACCATATATTTT.

V usage is TRBV7-9 and J usage is TRBJ2-1; D is unresolved. The length of the CDR3 is 14 residues. The germline V and J ends were trimmed by 4 bases and 8 bases, with 15 bases remaining between them. Per the germline V gene, CDR1 is SEHNR and CDR2 is FQNEAQ (reference sequence). The CDR3 sequence: CASSSIGRTDEQFF. Here the CDR3 DNA reads TGTGCCAGCAGCTCGATCGGACGGACGGATGAGCAGTTCTTC.

The V call is TRBV11-2, the J call TRBJ1-1, with 7 positions matching TRBD1. V lost 4 bases and J lost 6; bases outside the gene matches: 8. CDR1 is SGHAT and CDR2 is FQNNGV in the germline V gene. The CDR3 contains 14 residues. As DNA, the CDR3 is TGTGCCAGCAGCTCCAACAGGGGTCGGCCTGAAGCTTTCTTT. It specifies CASSSNRGRPEAFF.

The chain recombines TRBV7-6 with TRBJ2-3; 8 bases align to TRBD2. This CDR3 has 15 amino acids. Looked up from germline, CDR1 is SGHVS and CDR2 is FNYEAQ. V lost 5 bases, J lost 0 bases, and 4 bases stayed unmatched. CDR3 amino acids: CASSRSGGSTDTQYF. The DNA of the CDR3 is TGTGCCAGCAGCCGCAGCGGGGGAAGCACAGATACGCAGTATTTT.

The table lists this clone with a count of one. The J gene is TRBJ1-6, the V gene TRBV5-1; 8 nucleotides align to TRBD1. The V gene end was trimmed by 0 bases and the J gene end by 7 bases; junction bases not matched to a gene: 6. The germline CDR1 and CDR2 sequences are SGHRS and YFSETQ. The CDR3 covers 16 residues. CDR3 coding DNA: TGCGCCAGCAGCTTGGCTGCAGGGGGCAGGAATTCACCCCTCCACTTT. Protein product: CASSLAAGGRNSPLHF.

The rearrangement joins TRBV5-1 to TRBJ2-5; D remains ambiguous. Trimming removed 0 bases at V and 0 bases at J, with 6 bases between. Germline loops: CDR1 SGHRS, CDR2 YFSETQ. CDR3 length equals 14 residues. In nucleotides, the CDR3 is TGCGCCAGCAGCTTGGGGGCAGACCAAGAGACCCAGTACTTC. The encoded protein is CASSLGADQETQYF. Complete variable domain (other parts from reference TRBV5-1 and TRBJ2-5): KAGVTQTPRYLIKTRGQQVTLSCSPISGHRSVSWYQQTPGQGLQFLFEYFSETQRNKGNFPGRFSGRQFSNSRSEMNVSTLELGDSALYLCASSLGADQETQYFGPGTRLLVL.

The CDR3 sequence is CASSLGAGLAGEVQYF. The CDR3, as DNA: TGTGCCAGCAGCTTAGGGGCGGGACTAGCGGGGGAGGTCCAGTACTTC. The chain joins TRBV7-3 to TRBJ2-5; 14 bases are a match to TRBD2. J lost 10 bases, V lost 2 bases, and 9 bases had no gene match. CDR1 is SGHTA, CDR2 FQGTGA, per germline. This CDR3 is built from 16 residues.

This chain connects TRBV29-1 to TRBJ2-1; D is unclear. Germline CDR1 SQVTM, CDR2 ANQGSEA. Trimming took 2 bases from V and 10 from J, leaving 15 bases between them. This CDR3 contains 13 residues. CDR3 bases: TGCAGCGTTGAATCTTTAGGATCAGTGGAGCAGTTCTTC. It translates to CSVESLGSVEQFF.

This chain connects TRBV27 to TRBJ2-3; D remains ambiguous. From germline, CDR1 is MNHEY and CDR2 SMNVEV (reference sequence). Trimming took 7 bases from V and 5 from J, leaving 16 bases between them. The CDR3 totals 14 residues. CDR3 in amino acids: CASTLLGSVDTQYF. Written as DNA, the CDR3 is TGTGCCAGCACCCTCCTGGGATCGGTAGATACGCAGTATTTT.

The rearrangement links TRBV5-1 to TRBJ2-2, with unresolved D. CDR1 is SGHRS, CDR2 YFSETQ, per germline. The CDR3 runs 16 residues. V was pared by 2 bases and J by 5 bases, with 16 bases between. CDR3 loop: CASSFTKTMRTGELFF. CDR3 nucleotides: TGCGCCAGCAGCTTTACCAAGACAATGAGGACCGGGGAGCTGTTTTTT.